The source of this T cell receptor (beta chain) is a study of blood T cell repertoires in COVID-19. Study-wide background: Sample material is recorded as cDNA or gDNA derived from T cells, B-cell-depleted T cells, or PBMCs.

Original processing methods: Amplified reference gene primers provided the basis for estimating nucleated cell counts. The method was immunoSEQ multiplex PCR; TCRdb's version includes in-frame clones alone and lacks a portion of them. Clonal size and the V and J genes are those of that table, whereas D and trimming came from the DNA. The data contain about 300,000 clones, about nine tenths of them singletons. This CDR3 contains 16 residues. The V end was cut by 1 base, the J end by 0 bases, with 12 bases between. The germline V gene has CDR1 KGHSH and CDR2 LQKENI. Recruits, aged roughly 18 to 90 years, lived in under 25 US areas. Donors were grouped by their self-reported clinical history.

This rearrangement joins TRBV18 to TRBJ1-1; unclear D gene. This clonotype was obtained from a man aged 30 to 45 who had recovered from COVID-19. Sequenced material: PBMCs or T cells enriched from blood (not recorded which). This chain's CDR3 is CASSPQKPYLNTEAFF. The CDR3 bases are TGTGCCAGCTCACCACAGAAACCCTACCTGAACACTGAAGCTTTCTTT.